These 19 T cell receptor beta chains were all obtained from the same sample, sequenced in a study of cytomegalovirus exposure and HLA in healthy donors. Primers included in the PCR were 60 Vbeta and 13 Jbeta primers. TCRdb's copy holds only in-frame clones and misses some; the assay was immunoSEQ multiplex PCR. The table includes tens of thousands of clones, over 70% detected once. The specimen was PBMCs. The source is a man between 50 and 59 years old in good health and CMV-seropositive.

The chain recombines TRBV5-1 with TRBJ2-3; 13 positions match TRBD2. This CDR3 comprises 18 residues. V lost 3 bases and J lost 6; bases outside the gene matches: 13. Germline V gene sequence: CDR1 SGHRS, CDR2 YFSETQ. CDR3 in amino acids: CASSSQPTSGGTRDTQYF. CDR3 sequence (DNA): TGCGCCAGCAGCTCACAGCCGACTAGCGGGGGGACTCGGGATACGCAGTATTTT.

The genes are TRBV5-1 and TRBJ2-1; the match to TRBD2 covers 7 bases. This CDR3 is built from 16 residues. Germline V gives CDR1 SGHRS, CDR2 YFSETQ. J lost 1 base, V lost 6 bases, and 10 bases had no gene match. Written as DNA, the CDR3 is TGCGCCAGCACCCCCGCGGGAGCGGGGTCCTACAATGAGCAGTTCTTC. The encoded protein is CASTPAGAGSYNEQFF.

The V and J genes are TRBV11-2 and TRBJ2-6, with a tentative D call TRBD1 (5 bases). V was shortened by 1 base and J by 2 bases, with 9 bases between the two germline ends. The CDR3 has 16 amino acids. Germline values: CDR1 SGHAT, CDR2 FQNNGV. This CDR3 is CASSLVIQAGANVLTF. The CDR3 region has the DNA TGTGCCAGCAGCTTAGTAATACAGGCTGGGGCCAACGTCCTGACTTTC.

This chain uses TRBV6-5 with TRBJ1-1; the D gene is possibly TRBD1 (6 bases). V dropped 4 bases and J dropped 9 bases, with 9 bases sitting between them. Germline V gene sequence: CDR1 MNHEY, CDR2 SVGAGI. There are 11 residues in the CDR3. The CDR3 DNA sequence: TGTGCCAGCAGTTTACAGGGAAAAGCTTTCTTT. Protein: CASSLQGKAFF.

This chain joins TRBV18 and TRBJ1-6; 10 bases map to TRBD1. The ends lost 4 bases at V and 6 bases at J; junction bases unmatched: 3. CDR3 length: 15 residues. Germline CDR1 reads KGHSH; CDR2 reads LQKENI. The CDR3 region is CASSRGTGVNSPLHF. The CDR3, as DNA: TGTGCCAGCTCACGAGGGACAGGGGTTAATTCACCCCTCCACTTT.

Only a few counts were recorded for this clone. The chain is built from TRBV5-1 and TRBJ2-2, with TRBD1 matching 9 bases. The CDR3 covers 16 residues. Trimming removed 4 bases from V and 5 bases from J; junction bases left unmatched: 9. CDR1 is SGHRS, CDR2 YFSETQ, per germline. CDR3 sequence (DNA): TGCGCCAGCAGCGTCCAACAGGGGGCGCGAACCGGGGAGCTGTTTTTT. This gives the protein CASSVQQGARTGELFF.

The table lists this clone with a count of one. J is TRBJ1-4 and V is TRBV6-6; D is possibly TRBD1 (5 bases). Per germline, CDR1 MNHNY and CDR2 SVGAGI (reference sequence). The V gene lost 8 bases and the J gene lost 0 bases, with 13 bases spanning the gap. The length of the CDR3 is 15 residues. CDR3 in DNA: TGTGCCAGCCGAACGGCGGGGGCAACTAATGAAAAACTGTTTTTT. Translating gives CASRTAGATNEKLFF.

The V and J genes are TRBV6-1 and TRBJ1-2; D uncertain. V lost 4 bases to trimming and J lost 3 bases, with 15 bases between them. Germline loops: CDR1 MNHNS, CDR2 SASEGT. The CDR3 spans 15 residues. The CDR3 is CASSAARGADYGYTF. The CDR3 DNA follows: TGTGCCAGCAGTGCCGCGCGGGGAGCGGACTATGGCTACACCTTC.

In regard to this clone: At one of its ends the junction is not consistent with the germline gene, which may arise from a read error. The sample has other DNA sequences that encode this CDR3 too. The rearrangement joins TRBV9 to TRBJ2-7; tentative D call: TRBD1 (6 bases). In germline, CDR1 is SGDLS, CDR2 YYNGEE. This CDR3 contains 15 residues. CDR3: CASSSQGTSSYEQYF. The CDR3 coding sequence is TGCGCCAGCAGCTCCCAGGGGACCAGCTCCTACGAGCAGTATTTC.

The rearrangement uses TRBV6-5 and TRBJ2-1; possible D gene TRBD2, 5 bases. CDR1 MNHEY and CDR2 SVGAGI come from the germline V gene. V was cut by 5 bases and J by 9 bases, with 5 bases left in between. The CDR3 runs to 10 residues. CDR3 DNA: TGTGCCAGCAGTGAGGGTGAGCAGTTCTTC. Translating gives CASSEGEQFF.

The chain carries TRBV7-2 and TRBJ2-7; 10 positions match TRBD1. V trimming: 4 bases; J trimming: 5 bases; junction bases outside the gene matches: 5. Germline-derived CDR1 and CDR2 are SGHTA and FQGNSA. The CDR3 runs to 14 residues. The CDR3, as DNA: TGTGCCAGCAGCTCCCTGGACAGGGGGGACGAGCAGTACTTC. Its translation: CASSSLDRGDEQYF.

This CDR3 reads CASSLIGTEAFF. In DNA form, the CDR3 reads TGTGCCAGCAGCTTAATCGGCACTGAAGCTTTCTTT. The V call is TRBV7-9, the J call TRBJ1-1; D remains ambiguous. Between the trimmed V and J ends, which lost 2 bases and 4 bases, there was a span of 5 bases. CDR1 is SEHNR, CDR2 FQNEAQ, per germline (reference sequence). The CDR3 loop spans 12 amino acids.

V is TRBV5-1 and J is TRBJ1-6; no definite D call. With 3 bases removed from V and 10 bases from J, the gap between germline ends came to 11 bases. The germline V gene encodes CDR1 SGHRS and CDR2 YFSETQ. This CDR3 has 13 amino acids. The CDR3 is CASSWAEGSPLHF. CDR3 nucleotides: TGCGCCAGCAGCTGGGCGGAGGGATCACCCCTCCACTTT.

The V and J genes are TRBV29-1 and TRBJ1-1, with D unclear. Germline CDR1 reads SQVTM; CDR2 reads ANQGSEA. Trimming pared 6 bases from V and 8 bases from J, leaving 10 bases between. There are 10 residues in the CDR3. The CDR3 loop is CSVHEIEAFF. The CDR3 nucleotides read TGCAGCGTCCACGAGATAGAAGCTTTCTTT. Full variable domain (outside the CDR3, taken from reference TRBV29-1 and TRBJ1-1): SAVISQKPSRDICQRGTSLTIQCQVDSQVTMMFWYRQQPGQSLTLIATANQGSEATYESGFVIDKFPISRPNLTFSTLTVSNMSPEDSSIYLCSVHEIEAFFGQGTRLTVV.

This CDR3 reads CASSLGRGPGYTF. For the CDR3, the DNA is TGCGCCAGCAGCTTGGGGAGGGGGCCGGGCTACACCTTC. This chain joins TRBV5-1 and TRBJ1-2; 7 bases fit TRBD1. V gave up 0 bases and J gave up 8 bases; unmatched junction bases: 4. Germline CDR1 SGHRS, CDR2 YFSETQ. The CDR3 covers 13 residues.

The chain recombines TRBV11-2 with TRBJ2-2; unclear D gene. The CDR3 has 14 amino acids. Trimming shortened V by 4 bases and J by 7 bases, and 13 bases separated the two germline ends. In germline, CDR1 is SGHAT, CDR2 FQNNGV. The CDR3 region has the DNA TGTGCCAGCAGCTCAGACTCCCGCAGCGGGGAGCTGTTTTTT. Translating gives CASSSDSRSGELFF.

About this clone itself: A junction boundary mismatches the germline segment, possibly from a read error. This chain links TRBV9 with TRBJ1-2; D uncertain. The germline gives CDR1 SGDLS, CDR2 YYNGEE. The CDR3 spans 13 residues. CDR3 DNA: TGTGCCAGCAGCGTAGGAGGAAGTCCTGGCTACCCCTTC. Its protein product is CASSVGGSPGYPF.

The rearrangement uses TRBV9 and TRBJ1-3; D unclear. Trimming removed 4 bases from V and 0 bases from J, with 17 bases in between. The CDR3 runs 17 residues. Per the germline V gene, CDR1 is SGDLS and CDR2 is YYNGEE. CDR3 coding DNA: TGTGCCAGCAGCAAGCGTCAAGAGGTGACCTCTGGAAACACCATATATTTT. This encodes CASSKRQEVTSGNTIYF.

This clone was observed a single time. The chain links TRBV6-1 to TRBJ1-2, with TRBD1 matching 7 bases. V gave up 4 bases and J gave up 2 bases; unmatched junction bases: 4. CDR1 is MNHNS, CDR2 SASEGT, per germline. The CDR3 covers 14 residues. CDR3 region: CASSADRENYGYTF. The CDR3, as DNA: TGTGCCAGCAGTGCCGACAGGGAAAACTATGGCTACACCTTC.